This T cell receptor beta chain emerged from a study of shared clonotypes between healthy human individuals. Positively selected for CCR7, the CD45RO-negative cells used as naive CD8 cells excluded terminally differentiated effector memory CD45RA+ cells. Every one of the donors was a Caucasian adult that lived in Nashville, Tennessee. With 6 bases clipped from V and 3 bases from J, the junction kept 7 bases outside the gene matches. The CDR3 consists of 15 residues. Germline V gene data show CDR1 as LGHNA and CDR2 as YSLEER. Regarding this clone: Its antigen is still unknown.

Study-wide results and caveats: With few donors, the genetic and exposure-history diversity represented was limited. Sorted-subset sequencing was shown by rarefaction to be incomplete despite large depth.

Libraries were prepared by immunoSEQ multiplex PCR; TCRdb keeps only in-frame clonotypes and omits some of them. The sample has about 580,000 clones, roughly 98% seen once. This receptor was taken from a man aged 25-40 years in good health. The sample taken for sequencing was naive CD8+ T cells sorted from blood. The chain has TRBV4-3 and TRBJ1-3; TRBD1 matches 8 bases. In nucleotides, the CDR3 is TGCGCCAGCAGTAACCAGGGGGCAGGTGGAAACACCATATATTTT. Protein: CASSNQGAGGNTIYF.